This TCR beta chain was found in a study of T cell responses to AZD1222 COVID-19 vaccine. Germline CDR1 and CDR2: MDHEN and SYDVKM. This CDR3 comprises 18 residues. V shed 6 bases, J shed 4 bases, and the junction held 18 bases outside the gene matches. In regard to this clone: Its target is not known.

Points from the study as a whole: Regions 160-218 and 743-854 dominated among vaccine-associated CD4 TCRs spanning spike. After two AZD1222 doses, spike-specific TCR breadth and depth rose versus day 0. Only 6 or 7 people who got AZD1222 tested seropositive at baseline. Reportedly, nearly half of unique spike TCRs recognized epitopes outside B.1.351/B.1.1.7 mutations.

TCRdb's copy holds only in-frame clones and misses some; the assay was immunoSEQ multiplex PCR. The sample consists of 110,000 or so clones, approximately 92% of them appearing once. The sample consisted of peripheral blood, taken 28 days after the second AZD1222 dose. The sequence was obtained from an adult who received the AZD1222 COVID-19 vaccine. This chain connects TRBV28 to TRBJ2-1, with 7 nucleotides matching TRBD1. The CDR3 DNA follows: TGTGCCAGCAGCACCCAGTCCCTTTACAGGGGCGGGTACAATGAGCAGTTCTTC. Translated: CASSTQSLYRGGYNEQFF.